The clone carrying this T cell receptor (beta chain) was seen only a few times. Antigen: not known. Trimming removed 6 bases from V and 4 bases from J, with 4 bases in between. Germline V gene sequence: CDR1 MNHNS, CDR2 SASEGT. This CDR3 is 11 amino acids long. Assay used: immunoSEQ multiplex PCR; TCRdb lists only in-frame clones, some missing. The data contain 9,000 or so clones, over 60% of them singletons. The data are from a study of cytotoxic CD8 clonotypes in ibrutinib-treated CLL. Findings of the study overall: Sample timing was unmatched between remission and later-progressing patients; lymph nodes unstudied.

Material: PBMCs, obtained before ibrutinib treatment. The clonotype originates from a human donor with chronic lymphocytic leukemia. The V and J genes are TRBV6-1 and TRBJ1-5; D ambiguous. In DNA form, the CDR3 reads TGTGCCAGCAGGGAGAATCAGCCCCAGCATTTT. As protein: CASRENQPQHF.